This passage covers 5 T cell receptor beta chains from one sample sequenced in a study of blood T cells in healthy people across ages (dated by TCRdb to the mid-2010s). Library preparation used 5' RACE. The instrument given in TCRdb is Illumina HiSeq 2500. The second PCR ran for about 6 to 12 cycles and used a J-beta primer mix along with a sample-barcoded 5' primer. TCRdb reran the public reads through fastp at Q25 and MiXCR, keeping productive beta chains. Every distinct CDR3 protein forms one entry, paired with its most common genes and DNA. Recorded for this sample are roughly 700,000 distinct CDR3 sequences; approximately 31% of them occurred a single time. Clones ranked in the top ten supply 15% of the sample. Sequenced: blood. The receptor source for this set is a woman of 80 years or more in good health. Donor details come from another sample of the same person, matched by shared clones.

This clonotype was counted between two and nine times. The CDR3 coding sequence is TGTGCCACCAGTGATTACACAGGGGGGGGTGAAGCTTTCTTT. Encoded protein: CATSDYTGGGEAFF. The chain combines TRBV24-1 with TRBJ1-1; 8 positions agree with TRBD1. Trimming at V came to 2 bases and at J to 7 bases, leaving 5 bases not matched to a gene. The V gene's germline CDR1 is KGHDR and CDR2 SFDVKD. This CDR3 contains 14 residues.

This clonotype was recorded a few times. The J gene is TRBJ1-4, the V gene TRBV4-2; the D is unclear. The CDR3 spans 16 residues. The V end was cut by 0 bases, the J end by 4 bases, with 12 bases between. CDR1 and CDR2 (germline): LGHNA, YNFKEQ. Here the CDR3 reads CASSQEPGQINEKLFF. The CDR3 bases are TGTGCCAGCAGCCAAGAGCCGGGCCAGATTAATGAAAAACTGTTTTTT.

This sequence joins TRBV5-1 and TRBJ2-7, with 7 nucleotides matching TRBD1. CDR3 size: 16 residues. Losses at the gene ends were 4 bases for V and 2 bases for J; bases not matched to a gene: 12. CDR1 is SGHRS, CDR2 YFSETQ, per germline. The CDR3, as DNA: TGCGCCAGCAGCCCCTCAACAGGGGCTTCGGCCTACGAGCAGTACTTC. Residues: CASSPSTGASAYEQYF.

This clonotype is classed as medium-sized. The chain uses TRBV29-1 and TRBJ2-7; tentatively, D is TRBD1 or TRBD2 (5 bases each). Germline values: CDR1 SQVTM, CDR2 ANQGSEA. CDR3 length equals 13 residues. V was trimmed by 4 bases and J by 2 bases, leaving 12 bases between them. The CDR3 DNA follows: TGCAGCGTTGCTCCCGGGACGCCCTACGAGCAGTACTTC. Its translation is CSVAPGTPYEQYF.

This chain joins TRBV12-5 and TRBJ1-5; D might be TRBD1 (5 bases). The V gene lost 5 bases and the J gene lost 0 bases, with 14 bases spanning the gap. The CDR3 runs to 16 residues. From germline, CDR1 is LGHNT and CDR2 FRNRAP. CDR3 in amino acids: CASGAGTRDSNQPQHF. CDR3 DNA sequence: TGTGCTAGTGGTGCCGGGACCCGTGATAGCAATCAGCCCCAGCATTTT.